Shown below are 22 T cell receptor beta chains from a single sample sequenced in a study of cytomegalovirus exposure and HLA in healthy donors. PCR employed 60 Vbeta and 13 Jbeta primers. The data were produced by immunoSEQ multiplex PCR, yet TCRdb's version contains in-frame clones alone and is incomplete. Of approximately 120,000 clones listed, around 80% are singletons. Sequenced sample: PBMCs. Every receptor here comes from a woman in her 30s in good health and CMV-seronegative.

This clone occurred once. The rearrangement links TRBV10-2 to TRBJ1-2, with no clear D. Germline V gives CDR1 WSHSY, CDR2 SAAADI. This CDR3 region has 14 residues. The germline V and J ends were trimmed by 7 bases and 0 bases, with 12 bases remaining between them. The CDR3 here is CASKPTKANYGYTF. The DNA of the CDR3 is TGCGCCAGCAAACCGACAAAGGCTAACTATGGCTACACCTTC.

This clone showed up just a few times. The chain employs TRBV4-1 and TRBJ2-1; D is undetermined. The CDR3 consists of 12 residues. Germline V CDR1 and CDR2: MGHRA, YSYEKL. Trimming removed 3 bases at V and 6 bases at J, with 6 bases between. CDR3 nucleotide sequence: TGCGCCAGCAGCCATATATTCAATGAGCAGTTCTTC. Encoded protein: CASSHIFNEQFF.

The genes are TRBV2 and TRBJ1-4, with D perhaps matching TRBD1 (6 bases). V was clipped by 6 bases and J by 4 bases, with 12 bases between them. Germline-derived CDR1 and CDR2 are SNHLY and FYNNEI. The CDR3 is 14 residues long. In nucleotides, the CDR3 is TGTGCCAGCAGGGACAGATATTTTAATGAAAAACTGTTTTTT. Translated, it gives CASRDRYFNEKLFF.

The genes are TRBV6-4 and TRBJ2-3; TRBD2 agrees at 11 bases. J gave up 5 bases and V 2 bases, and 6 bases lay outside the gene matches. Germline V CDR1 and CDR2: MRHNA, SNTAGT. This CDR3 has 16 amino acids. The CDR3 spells CASSDVAGGPGDTQYF. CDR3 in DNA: TGTGCCAGCAGTGACGTAGCGGGAGGGCCGGGAGATACGCAGTATTTT.

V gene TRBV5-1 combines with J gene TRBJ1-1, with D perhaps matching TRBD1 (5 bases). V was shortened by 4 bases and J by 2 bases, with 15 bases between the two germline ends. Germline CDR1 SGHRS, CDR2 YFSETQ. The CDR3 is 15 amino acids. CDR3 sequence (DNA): TGCGCCAGCAGCCCGGGTGGGGCGGCCAACACTGAAGCTTTCTTT. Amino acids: CASSPGGAANTEAFF.

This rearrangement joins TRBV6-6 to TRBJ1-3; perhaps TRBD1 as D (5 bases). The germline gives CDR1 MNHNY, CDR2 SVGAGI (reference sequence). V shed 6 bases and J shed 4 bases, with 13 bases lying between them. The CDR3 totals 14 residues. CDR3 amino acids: CASSQGLGGNTIYF. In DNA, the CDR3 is TGTGCCAGCAGCCAGGGATTGGGAGGAAACACCATATATTTT.

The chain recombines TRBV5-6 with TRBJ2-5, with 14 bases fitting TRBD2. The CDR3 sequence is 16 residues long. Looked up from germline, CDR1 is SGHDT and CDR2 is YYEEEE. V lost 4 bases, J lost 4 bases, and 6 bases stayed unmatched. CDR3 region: CASSKTSGRGGETQYF. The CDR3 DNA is TGTGCCAGCAGCAAGACTAGCGGGAGGGGAGGAGAGACCCAGTACTTC.

The CDR3 region is CASSSARVGHNEQFF. In DNA, the CDR3 is TGTGCCTCCTCTTCCGCCAGGGTCGGTCACAATGAGCAGTTCTTC. This sequence joins TRBV5-4 and TRBJ2-1; TRBD1 is a possible D gene (5 bases). V lost 10 bases and J lost 5, with 22 bases in between. Germline V gene lookup returns CDR1 SGHNT and CDR2 YYREEE (reference sequence). The CDR3 extends over 15 amino acids.

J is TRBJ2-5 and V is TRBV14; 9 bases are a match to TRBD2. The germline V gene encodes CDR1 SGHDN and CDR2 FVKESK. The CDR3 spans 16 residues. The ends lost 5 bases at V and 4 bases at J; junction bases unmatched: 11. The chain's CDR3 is CASSWGVAGVGETQYF. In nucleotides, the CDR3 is TGTGCCAGCAGCTGGGGGGTAGCGGGAGTTGGAGAGACCCAGTACTTC. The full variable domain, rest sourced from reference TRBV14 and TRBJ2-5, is EAGVTQFPSHSVIEKGQTVTLRCDPISGHDNLYWYRRVMGKEIKFLLHFVKESKQDESGMPNNRFLAERTGGTYSTLKVQPAELEDSGVYFCASSWGVAGVGETQYFGPGTRLLVL.

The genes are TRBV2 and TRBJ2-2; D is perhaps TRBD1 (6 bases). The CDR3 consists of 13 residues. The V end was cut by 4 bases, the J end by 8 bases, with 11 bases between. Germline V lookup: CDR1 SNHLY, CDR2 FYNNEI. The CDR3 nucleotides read TGTGCCAGCAGTGGGACAGTTGGTGGGGAGCTGTTTTTT. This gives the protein CASSGTVGGELFF. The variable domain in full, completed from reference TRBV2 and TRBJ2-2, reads EPEVTQTPSHQVTQMGQEVILRCVPISNHLYFYWYRQILGQKVEFLVSFYNNEISEKSEIFDDQFSVERPDGSNFTLKIRSTKLEDSAMYFCASSGTVGGELFFGEGSRLTVL.

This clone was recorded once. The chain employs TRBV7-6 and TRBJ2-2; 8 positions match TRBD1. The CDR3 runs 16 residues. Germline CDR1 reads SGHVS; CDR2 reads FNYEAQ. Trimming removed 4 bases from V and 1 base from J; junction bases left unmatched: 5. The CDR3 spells CASSSPGQVNTGELFF. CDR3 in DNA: TGTGCCAGCAGCTCCCCGGGACAGGTGAACACCGGGGAGCTGTTTTTT.

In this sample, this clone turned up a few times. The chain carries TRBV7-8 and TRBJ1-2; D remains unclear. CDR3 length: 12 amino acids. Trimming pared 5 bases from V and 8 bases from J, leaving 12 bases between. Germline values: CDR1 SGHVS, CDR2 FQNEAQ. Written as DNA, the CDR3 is TGTGCCAGCAGCCAATCGGCGGAGGGCTACACCTTC. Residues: CASSQSAEGYTF. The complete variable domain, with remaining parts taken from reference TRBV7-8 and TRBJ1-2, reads GAGVSQSPRYKVAKRGQDVALRCDPISGHVSLFWYQQALGQGPEFLTYFQNEAQLDKSGLPSDRFFAERPEGSVSTLKIQRTQQEDSAVYLCASSQSAEGYTFGSGTRLTVV.

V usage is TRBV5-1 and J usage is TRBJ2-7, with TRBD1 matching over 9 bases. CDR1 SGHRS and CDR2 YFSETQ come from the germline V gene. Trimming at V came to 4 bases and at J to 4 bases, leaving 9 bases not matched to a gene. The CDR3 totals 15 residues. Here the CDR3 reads CASSETGGYTYEQYF. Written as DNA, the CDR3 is TGCGCCAGCAGCGAGACAGGGGGGTACACTTACGAGCAGTACTTC.

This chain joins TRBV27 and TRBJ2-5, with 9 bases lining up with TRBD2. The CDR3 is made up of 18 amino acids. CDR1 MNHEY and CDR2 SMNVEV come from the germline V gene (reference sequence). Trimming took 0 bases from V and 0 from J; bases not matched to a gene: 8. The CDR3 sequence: CASSLSIRTSAYQETQYF. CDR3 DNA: TGTGCCAGCAGTTTATCGATCCGGACTAGCGCTTACCAAGAGACCCAGTACTTC.

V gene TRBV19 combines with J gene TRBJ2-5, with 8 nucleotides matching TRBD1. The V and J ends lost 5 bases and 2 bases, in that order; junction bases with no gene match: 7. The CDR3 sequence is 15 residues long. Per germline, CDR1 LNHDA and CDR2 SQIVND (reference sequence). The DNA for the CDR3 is TGTGCCAGTAGTCAAGGACAGGGACGTCAAGAGACCCAGTACTTC. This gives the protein CASSQGQGRQETQYF. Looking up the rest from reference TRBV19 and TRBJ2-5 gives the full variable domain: DGGITQSPKYLFRKEGQNVTLSCEQNLNHDAMYWYRQDPGQGLRLIYYSQIVNDFQKGDIAEGYSVSREKKESFPLTVTSAQKNPTAFYLCASSQGQGRQETQYFGPGTRLLVL.

CDR3 sequence (DNA): TGTGCCAGCAGCCCGGGGCTAGCGGGACTTTCATCTCAAGAGACCCAGTACTTC. Residues: CASSPGLAGLSSQETQYF. V gene TRBV5-8 combines with J gene TRBJ2-5; 9 bases map to TRBD2. CDR3 size: 18 residues. Germline CDR1 and CDR2: SGHTS and YDEGEE. V trimming: 4 bases; J trimming: 2 bases; junction bases outside the gene matches: 15.

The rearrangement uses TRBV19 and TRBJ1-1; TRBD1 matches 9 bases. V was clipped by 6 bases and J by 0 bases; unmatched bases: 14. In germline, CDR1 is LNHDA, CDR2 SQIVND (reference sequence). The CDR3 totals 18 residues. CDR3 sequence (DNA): TGTGCCAGTAGCGACGGGACAGGGACTTTGACAATGAACACTGAAGCTTTCTTT. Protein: CASSDGTGTLTMNTEAFF.

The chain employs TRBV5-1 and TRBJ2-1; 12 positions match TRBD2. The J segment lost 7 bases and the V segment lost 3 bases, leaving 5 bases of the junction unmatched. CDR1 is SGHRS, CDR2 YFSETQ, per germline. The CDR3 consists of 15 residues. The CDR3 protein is CASSSRLAGVNEQFF. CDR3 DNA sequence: TGCGCCAGCAGCTCCAGACTAGCGGGAGTGAATGAGCAGTTCTTC.

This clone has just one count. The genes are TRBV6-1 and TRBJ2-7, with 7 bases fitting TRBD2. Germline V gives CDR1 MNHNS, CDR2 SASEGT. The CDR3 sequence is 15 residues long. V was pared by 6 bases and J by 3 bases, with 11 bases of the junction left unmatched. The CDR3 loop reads CASSSLAGANYEQYF. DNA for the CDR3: TGTGCCAGCAGCTCCCTGGCGGGAGCCAACTACGAGCAGTACTTC.

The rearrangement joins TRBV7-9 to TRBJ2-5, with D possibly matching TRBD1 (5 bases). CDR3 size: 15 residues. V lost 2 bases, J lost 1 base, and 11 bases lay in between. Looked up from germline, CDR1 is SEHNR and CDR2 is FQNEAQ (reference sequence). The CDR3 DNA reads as TGTGCCAGCAGCTTACAGGGTCAGGTCCAAGAGACCCAGTACTTC. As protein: CASSLQGQVQETQYF.

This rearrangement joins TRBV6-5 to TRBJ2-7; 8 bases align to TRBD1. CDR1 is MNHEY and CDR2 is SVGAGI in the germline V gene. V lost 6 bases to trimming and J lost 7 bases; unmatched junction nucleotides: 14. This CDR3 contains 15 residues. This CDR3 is CASRPPGGLRLEQYF. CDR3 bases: TGTGCCAGCAGACCCCCAGGGGGCCTACGTCTAGAGCAGTACTTC.

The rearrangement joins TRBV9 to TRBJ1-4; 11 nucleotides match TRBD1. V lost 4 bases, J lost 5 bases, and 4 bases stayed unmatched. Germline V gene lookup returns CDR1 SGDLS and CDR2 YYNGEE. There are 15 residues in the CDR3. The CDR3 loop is CASSPRDRGNEKLFF. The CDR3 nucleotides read TGTGCCAGCAGCCCCCGGGACAGGGGGAATGAAAAACTGTTTTTT.